This entry lists 5 T cell receptor beta chains sequenced from one sample in a study of cytomegalovirus exposure and HLA in healthy donors. Both 60 Vbeta primers and 13 Jbeta primers went into the PCR. Assay: immunoSEQ multiplex PCR; the TCRdb copy retains only in-frame clones and omits some. The listing contains more than 85,000 clones. The sample comprised PBMCs. The receptors here all came from a girl aged 5-17 years in good health and CMV-seropositive.

About this clone itself: This sample also contains other DNA sequences that code for the same CDR3. The rearrangement joins TRBV18 to TRBJ1-1; D uncertain. The V gene's germline CDR1 is KGHSH and CDR2 LQKENI. CDR3 length: 15 amino acids. The germline V and J ends were trimmed by 2 bases and 0 bases, with 10 bases remaining between them. CDR3 nucleotide sequence: TGTGCCAGCTCACCATTGGGCCACATGAACACTGAAGCTTTCTTT. It codes for CASSPLGHMNTEAFF.

The chain uses TRBV9 and TRBJ2-5; D is unresolved. Germline CDR1 reads SGDLS; CDR2 reads YYNGEE. The CDR3 length is 14 residues. V lost 0 bases to trimming and J lost 2 bases, with 8 bases between them. In nucleotides, the CDR3 is TGTGCCAGCAGCGTAGCCCCTTTACAAGAGACCCAGTACTTC. Its protein is CASSVAPLQETQYF.

The chain carries TRBV10-2 and TRBJ1-6; 8 bases agree with TRBD1. Germline V gives CDR1 WSHSY, CDR2 SAAADI. V trimming: 3 bases; J trimming: 9 bases; junction bases outside the gene matches: 4. The CDR3 spans 14 residues. CDR3 sequence: CASSDGQGGSPLHF. Written as DNA, the CDR3 is TGCGCCAGCAGTGACGGACAGGGCGGTTCACCCCTCCACTTT.

The V call is TRBV13, the J call TRBJ1-1, with no clear D. Looked up from germline, CDR1 is PRHDT and CDR2 is FYEKMQ (reference sequence). V gave up 1 base and J gave up 8 bases, with 8 bases separating them. The CDR3 runs 12 residues. The CDR3 region is CASSLAAGEAFF. CDR3 DNA sequence: TGTGCCAGCAGCTTAGCGGCAGGAGAAGCTTTCTTT. The whole variable domain, filled in from reference TRBV13 and TRBJ1-1, reads AAGVIQSPRHLIKEKRETATLKCYPIPRHDTVYWYQQGPGQDPQFLISFYEKMQSDKGSIPDRFSAQQFSDYHSELNMSSLELGDSALYFCASSLAAGEAFFGQGTRLTVV.

The J gene is TRBJ1-5, the V gene TRBV6-5, with D unclear. Germline V gene data show CDR1 as MNHEY and CDR2 as SVGAGI. The CDR3 runs 11 residues. V lost 6 bases to trimming and J lost 7 bases, with 7 bases between them. CDR3 in amino acids: CASSEFQPQHF. The CDR3 nucleotides are TGTGCCAGCAGCGAGTTCCAGCCCCAGCATTTT.